This T cell receptor beta chain came from a study of T cell responses to AZD1222 COVID-19 vaccine. Libraries were prepared by immunoSEQ multiplex PCR; TCRdb keeps only in-frame clonotypes and omits some of them. The data contain 95,000 or so clones, approximately 91% of them singletons. The clonotype was recovered from an adult who received the AZD1222 COVID-19 vaccine. Here the sequenced sample was peripheral blood, taken 28 days after the second AZD1222 dose.

The CDR3 is CSVASGSWEQYF. DNA for the CDR3: TGCAGCGTTGCCAGCGGGAGTTGGGAGCAGTACTTC. The chain is built from TRBV29-1 and TRBJ2-7, with 8 bases identical to TRBD2. The trim removed 4 bases at V and 7 bases at J, leaving 6 bases unmatched. This CDR3 comprises 12 residues. The germline gives CDR1 SQVTM, CDR2 ANQGSEA.